This paragraph reports one T cell receptor beta chain. These data come from a study of PD-1 blockade in classical Hodgkin lymphoma. Libraries were prepared by immunoSEQ multiplex PCR; TCRdb keeps only in-frame clonotypes and omits some of them. The top ten hold over 25% of the sample, which has around 8,400 clones, 82% seen once. Germline CDR1 WNHNN, CDR2 SYGVQD (reference sequence). The trim removed 6 bases at V and 6 bases at J, leaving 8 bases unmatched. The CDR3 runs 15 residues. Time point noted: cycle 4 day 1 (C4D1), after 5 to 7 weeks of nivolumab. Every one of the patients relapsed after autologous stem cell transplantation (brentuximab vedotin exposure was variable). After PBMCs were thawed, their CD8+ T cells were isolated by magnetic negative selection.

This clonotype was obtained from a human donor with classical Hodgkin lymphoma. The sample here was CD8+ T cells from blood, taken before the fourth cycle of nivolumab. The chain carries TRBV10-1 and TRBJ1-1; 12 positions agree with TRBD1. CDR3 region: CASRDGTGGNSEAFF. Here the CDR3 DNA reads TGCGCCAGCAGAGACGGGACAGGGGGCAATTCTGAAGCTTTCTTT.